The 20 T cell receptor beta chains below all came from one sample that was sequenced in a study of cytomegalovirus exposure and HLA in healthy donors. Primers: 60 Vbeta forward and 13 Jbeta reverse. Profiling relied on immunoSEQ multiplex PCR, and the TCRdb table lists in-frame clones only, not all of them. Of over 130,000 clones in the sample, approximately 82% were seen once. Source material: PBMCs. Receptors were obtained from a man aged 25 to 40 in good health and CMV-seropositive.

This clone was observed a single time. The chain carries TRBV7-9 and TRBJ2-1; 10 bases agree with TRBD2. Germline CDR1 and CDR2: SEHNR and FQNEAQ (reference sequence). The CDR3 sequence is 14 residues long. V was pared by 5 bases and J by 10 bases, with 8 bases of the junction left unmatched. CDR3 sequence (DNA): TGTGCCAGCAGCCCTAGCGGGAGAGGAGGGGAGCAGTTCTTC. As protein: CASSPSGRGGEQFF.

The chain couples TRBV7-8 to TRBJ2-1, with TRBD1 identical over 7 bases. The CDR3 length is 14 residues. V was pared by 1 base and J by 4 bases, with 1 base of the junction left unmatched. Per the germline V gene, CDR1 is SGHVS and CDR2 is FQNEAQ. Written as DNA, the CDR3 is TGTGCCAGCAGCTTAGTACAGGGGTACAATGAGCAGTTCTTC. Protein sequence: CASSLVQGYNEQFF.

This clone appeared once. CDR3 residues: CASSLSWRNTEAFF. DNA of the CDR3: TGTGCCAGCAGCTTGTCTTGGAGGAACACTGAAGCTTTCTTT. This rearrangement joins TRBV7-9 to TRBJ1-1; D not certain. There are 14 residues in the CDR3. Germline assignment: CDR1 SEHNR and CDR2 FQNEAQ (reference sequence). With 3 bases removed from V and 1 base from J, the gap between germline ends came to 9 bases.

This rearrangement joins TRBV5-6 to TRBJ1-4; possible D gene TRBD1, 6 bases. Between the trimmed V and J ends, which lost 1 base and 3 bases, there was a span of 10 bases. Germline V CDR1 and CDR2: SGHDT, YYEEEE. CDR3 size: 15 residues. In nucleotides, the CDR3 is TGTGCCAGCAGCTTGAAACAGGGTGCTAATGAAAAACTGTTTTTT. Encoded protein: CASSLKQGANEKLFF.

The CDR3 region is CASSLGAGHEQYF. The CDR3 DNA follows: TGCGCCAGCAGCTTGGGCGCGGGCCACGAGCAGTACTTC. The rearrangement links TRBV5-1 to TRBJ2-7; the D gene is possibly TRBD2 (5 bases). The V end was cut by 0 bases, the J end by 5 bases, with 9 bases between. This CDR3 is 13 amino acids long. Germline V lookup: CDR1 SGHRS, CDR2 YFSETQ.

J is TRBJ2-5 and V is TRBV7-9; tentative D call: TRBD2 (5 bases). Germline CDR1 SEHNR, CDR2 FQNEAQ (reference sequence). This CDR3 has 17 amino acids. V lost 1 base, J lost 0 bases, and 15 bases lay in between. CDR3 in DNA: TGTGCCAGCAGCTTAGGTTTAGGAGGAATCAACCAAGAGACCCAGTACTTC. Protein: CASSLGLGGINQETQYF.

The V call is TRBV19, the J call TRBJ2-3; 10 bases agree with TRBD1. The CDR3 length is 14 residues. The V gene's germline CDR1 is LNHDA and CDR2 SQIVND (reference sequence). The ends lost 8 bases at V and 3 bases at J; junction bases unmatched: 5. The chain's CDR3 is CASWDRGGTDTQYF. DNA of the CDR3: TGTGCCAGTTGGGACAGGGGAGGGACAGATACGCAGTATTTT.

The CDR3 DNA follows: TGTGCCAGCAGCCAAGAAGGGGGTGTAGGCTCCTATAATTCACCCCTCCACTTT. Its translation: CASSQEGGVGSYNSPLHF. The V call is TRBV4-2, the J call TRBJ1-6, with D possibly being TRBD1 (6 bases). Germline V gives CDR1 LGHNA, CDR2 YNFKEQ. V was clipped by 0 bases and J by 0 bases, with 12 bases between them. The CDR3 consists of 18 residues.

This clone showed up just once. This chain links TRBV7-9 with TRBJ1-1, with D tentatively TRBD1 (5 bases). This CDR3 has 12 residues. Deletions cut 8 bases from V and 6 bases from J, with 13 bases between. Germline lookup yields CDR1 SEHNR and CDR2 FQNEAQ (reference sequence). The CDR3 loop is CASAGGSSEAFF. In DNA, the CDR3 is TGTGCCAGCGCGGGGGGTTCGTCTGAAGCTTTCTTT.

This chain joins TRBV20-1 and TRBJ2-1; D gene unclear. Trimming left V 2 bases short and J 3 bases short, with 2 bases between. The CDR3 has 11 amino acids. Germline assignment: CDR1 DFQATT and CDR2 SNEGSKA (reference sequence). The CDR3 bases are TGCAGTGCTAGACACTACAATGAGCAGTTCTTC. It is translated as CSARHYNEQFF.

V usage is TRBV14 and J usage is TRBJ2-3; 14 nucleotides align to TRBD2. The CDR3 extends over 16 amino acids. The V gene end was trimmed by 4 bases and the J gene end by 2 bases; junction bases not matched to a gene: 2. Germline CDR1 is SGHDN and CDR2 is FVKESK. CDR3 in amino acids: CASSRLAGGNTDTQYF. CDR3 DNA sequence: TGTGCCAGCAGCCGACTAGCGGGAGGGAACACAGATACGCAGTATTTT.

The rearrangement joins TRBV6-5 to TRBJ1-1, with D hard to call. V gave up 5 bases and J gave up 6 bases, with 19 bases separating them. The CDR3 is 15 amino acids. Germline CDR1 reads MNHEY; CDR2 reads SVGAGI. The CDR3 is CASSPTIPKEAEAFF. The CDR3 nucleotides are TGTGCCAGCAGTCCGACCATACCCAAGGAGGCTGAAGCTTTCTTT.

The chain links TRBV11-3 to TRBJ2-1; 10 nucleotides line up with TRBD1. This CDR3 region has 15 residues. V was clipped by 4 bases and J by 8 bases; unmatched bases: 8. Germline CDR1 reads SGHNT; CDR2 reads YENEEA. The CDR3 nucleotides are TGTGCCAGCAGCTCCTGGACAGGGGGGATCGATGAGCAGTTCTTC. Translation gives CASSSWTGGIDEQFF.

CDR3 loop: CASSLASGGRDTQYF. CDR3 coding DNA: TGTGCCAGCAGCTTGGCCAGCGGGGGCAGAGATACGCAGTATTTT. The chain couples TRBV5-8 to TRBJ2-3; 8 bases agree with TRBD2. This CDR3 has 15 residues. Trimming took 0 bases from V and 5 from J; bases not matched to a gene: 5. Germline CDR1 is SGHTS and CDR2 is YDEGEE.

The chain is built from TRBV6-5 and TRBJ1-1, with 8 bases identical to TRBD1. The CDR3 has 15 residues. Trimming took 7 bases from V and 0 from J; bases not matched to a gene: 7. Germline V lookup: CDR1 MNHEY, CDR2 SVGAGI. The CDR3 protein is CASTLTGDMNTEAFF. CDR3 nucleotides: TGTGCCAGCACCTTGACAGGGGACATGAACACTGAAGCTTTCTTT.

CDR3 DNA: TGCGCCAGCAGCTCCGGGACTAAGACGATCCATGAGCAGTTCTTC. Amino acids: CASSSGTKTIHEQFF. The chain recombines TRBV5-1 with TRBJ2-1, with TRBD2 matching 7 bases. The V segment lost 3 bases and the J segment 8 bases; nucleotides outside the gene matches: 11. This CDR3 comprises 15 residues. Germline V gene sequence: CDR1 SGHRS, CDR2 YFSETQ. The complete variable domain, with remaining parts taken from reference TRBV5-1 and TRBJ2-1, reads KAGVTQTPRYLIKTRGQQVTLSCSPISGHRSVSWYQQTPGQGLQFLFEYFSETQRNKGNFPGRFSGRQFSNSRSEMNVSTLELGDSALYLCASSSGTKTIHEQFFGPGTRLTVL.

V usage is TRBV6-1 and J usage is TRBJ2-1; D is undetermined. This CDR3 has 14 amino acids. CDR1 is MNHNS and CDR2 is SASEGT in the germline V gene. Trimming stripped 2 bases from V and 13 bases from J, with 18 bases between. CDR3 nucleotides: TGTGCCAGCAGTGAATATAGCCCCCAAAATTCACAGTTCTTC. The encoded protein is CASSEYSPQNSQFF.

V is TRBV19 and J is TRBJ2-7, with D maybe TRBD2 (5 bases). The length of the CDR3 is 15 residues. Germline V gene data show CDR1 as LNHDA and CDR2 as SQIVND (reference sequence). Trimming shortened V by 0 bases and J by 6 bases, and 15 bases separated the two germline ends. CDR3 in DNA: TGTGCCAGTAGTATAGACCCACTAGGAGTTCGCGAGCAGTACTTC. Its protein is CASSIDPLGVREQYF.

The CDR3 spells CASRHGGRNYNSPLHF. As DNA, the CDR3 is TGTGCCAGCAGACACGGAGGGCGGAACTATAATTCACCCCTCCACTTT. The chain combines TRBV19 with TRBJ1-6, with D unresolved. In germline, CDR1 is LNHDA, CDR2 SQIVND (reference sequence). Trimming stripped 9 bases from V and 3 bases from J, with 18 bases between. The CDR3 consists of 16 residues. Full variable domain (remainder filled in from reference TRBV19 and TRBJ1-6): DGGITQSPKYLFRKEGQNVTLSCEQNLNHDAMYWYRQDPGQGLRLIYYSQIVNDFQKGDIAEGYSVSREKKESFPLTVTSAQKNPTAFYLCASRHGGRNYNSPLHFGNGTRLTVT.

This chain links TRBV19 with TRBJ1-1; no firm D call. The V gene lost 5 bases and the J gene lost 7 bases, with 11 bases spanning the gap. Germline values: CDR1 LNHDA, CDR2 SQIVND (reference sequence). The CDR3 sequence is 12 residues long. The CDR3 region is CASSPRLSEAFF. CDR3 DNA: TGTGCCAGTAGTCCTCGCCTAAGTGAAGCTTTCTTT.